This TCR beta chain is from a study of blood T cells in healthy people across ages. Study-wide findings and caveats: It was not possible, with unsorted PBMCs, to conclusively compare naive and antigen-experienced cells.

They isolated at least 6 million PBMCs from each sample. The second PCR ran roughly 6 to 11 cycles with a sample-barcoded 5' primer and J-beta primers. Tags on each cDNA molecule came from a template-switch adaptor with 12 random nucleotides. No fewer than 2.5 million CDR3-containing paired-end reads came from each sample. TCRdb reprocessed the 5' RACE reads with MiXCR, giving one entry per CDR3 protein. This sample has about 2 million distinct CDR3 sequences, with roughly 50% found just once. V dropped 0 bases and J dropped 5 bases, with 17 bases sitting between them. The CDR3 totals 17 residues. CDR1 and CDR2 from the germline V gene are LNHNV and YYDKDF (reference sequence). With respect to this clonotype: Its cognate antigen is unknown.

The sample taken for sequencing was blood. This sequence originates from a woman between 40 and 50 years old in good health. The chain is built from TRBV15 and TRBJ2-1, with D perhaps TRBD1 (6 bases). The CDR3 bases are TGTGCCACCAGCAGAGATCGGATCGGACAGCCTAACAATGAGCAGTTCTTC. This translates into CATSRDRIGQPNNEQFF.